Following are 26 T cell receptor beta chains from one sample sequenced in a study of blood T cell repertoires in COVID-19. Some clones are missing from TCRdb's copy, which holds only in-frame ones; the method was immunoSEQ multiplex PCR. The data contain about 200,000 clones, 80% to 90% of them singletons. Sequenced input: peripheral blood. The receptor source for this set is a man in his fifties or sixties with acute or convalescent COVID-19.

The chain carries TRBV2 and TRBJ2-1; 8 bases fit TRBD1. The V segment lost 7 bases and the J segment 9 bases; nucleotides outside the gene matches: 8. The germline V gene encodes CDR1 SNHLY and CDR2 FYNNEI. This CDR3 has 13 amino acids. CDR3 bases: TGTGCCAGCACCGGACAGGGTTTGGGTGAGCAGTTCTTC. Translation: CASTGQGLGEQFF. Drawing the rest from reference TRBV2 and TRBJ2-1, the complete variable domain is EPEVTQTPSHQVTQMGQEVILRCVPISNHLYFYWYRQILGQKVEFLVSFYNNEISEKSEIFDDQFSVERPDGSNFTLKIRSTKLEDSAMYFCASTGQGLGEQFFGPGTRLTVL.

Here the CDR3 reads CASSYSTPGSGGYTF. In DNA, the CDR3 is TGTGCCAGCAGTTACTCGACCCCAGGGTCTGGAGGCTACACCTTC. The V call is TRBV6-5, the J call TRBJ1-2, with D possibly matching TRBD1 (5 bases). V lost 0 bases to trimming and J lost 8 bases, with 16 bases between them. Germline V gene sequence: CDR1 MNHEY, CDR2 SVGAGI. The CDR3 loop spans 15 amino acids.

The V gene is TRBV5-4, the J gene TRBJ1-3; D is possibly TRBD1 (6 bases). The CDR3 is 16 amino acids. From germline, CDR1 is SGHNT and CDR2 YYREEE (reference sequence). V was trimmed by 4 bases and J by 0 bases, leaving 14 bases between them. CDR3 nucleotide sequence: TGTGCCAGCAGCCCCGAGGGGGGGCCCTCTGGAAACACCATATATTTT. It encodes CASSPEGGPSGNTIYF.

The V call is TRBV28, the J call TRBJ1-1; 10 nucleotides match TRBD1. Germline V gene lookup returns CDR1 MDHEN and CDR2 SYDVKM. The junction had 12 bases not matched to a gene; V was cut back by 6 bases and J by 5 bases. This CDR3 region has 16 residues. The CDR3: CASRDQGGQGRTEAFF. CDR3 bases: TGTGCCAGCAGGGACCAGGGGGGACAGGGGAGAACTGAAGCTTTCTTT.

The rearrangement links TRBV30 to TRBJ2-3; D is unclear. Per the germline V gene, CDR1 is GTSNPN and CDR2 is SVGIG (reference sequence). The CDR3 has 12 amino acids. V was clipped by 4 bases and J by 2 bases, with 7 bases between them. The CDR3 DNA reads TGTGCCTGGACTAGACTCACAGATACGCAGTATTTT. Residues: CAWTRLTDTQYF.

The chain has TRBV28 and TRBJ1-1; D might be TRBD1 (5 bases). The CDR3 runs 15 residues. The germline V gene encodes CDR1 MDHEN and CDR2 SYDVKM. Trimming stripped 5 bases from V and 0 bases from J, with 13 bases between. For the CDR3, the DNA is TGTGCCAGCAGTGCCCAGGGTGTGGTGAACACTGAAGCTTTCTTT. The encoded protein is CASSAQGVVNTEAFF.

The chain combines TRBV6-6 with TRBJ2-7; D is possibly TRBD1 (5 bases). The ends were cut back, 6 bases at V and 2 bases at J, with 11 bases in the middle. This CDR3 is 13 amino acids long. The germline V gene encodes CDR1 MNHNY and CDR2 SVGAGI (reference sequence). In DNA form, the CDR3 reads TGTGCCAGCAGCGAACAGGTCACCTACGAGCAGTACTTC. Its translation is CASSEQVTYEQYF.

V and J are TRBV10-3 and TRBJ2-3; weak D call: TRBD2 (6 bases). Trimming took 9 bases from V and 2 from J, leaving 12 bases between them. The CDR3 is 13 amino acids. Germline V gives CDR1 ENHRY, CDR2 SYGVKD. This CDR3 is CAMNSGLTDTQYF. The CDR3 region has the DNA TGTGCCATGAATAGCGGACTCACAGATACGCAGTATTTT.

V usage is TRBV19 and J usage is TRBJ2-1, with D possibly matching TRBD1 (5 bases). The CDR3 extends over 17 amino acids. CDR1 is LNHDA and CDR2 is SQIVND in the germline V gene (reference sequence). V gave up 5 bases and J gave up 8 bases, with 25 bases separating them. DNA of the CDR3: TGTGCCAGTAGTCCACAAGCCCCGGGCCCCAAAGGGGATGAGCAGTTCTTC. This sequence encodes CASSPQAPGPKGDEQFF.

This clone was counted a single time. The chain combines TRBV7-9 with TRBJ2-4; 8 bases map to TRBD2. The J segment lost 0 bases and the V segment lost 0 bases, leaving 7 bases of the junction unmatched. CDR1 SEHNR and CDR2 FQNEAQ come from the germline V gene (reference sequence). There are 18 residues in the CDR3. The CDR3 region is CASSLARETSGAKNIQYF. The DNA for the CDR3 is TGTGCCAGCAGCTTAGCACGGGAAACTAGCGGAGCCAAAAACATTCAGTACTTC.

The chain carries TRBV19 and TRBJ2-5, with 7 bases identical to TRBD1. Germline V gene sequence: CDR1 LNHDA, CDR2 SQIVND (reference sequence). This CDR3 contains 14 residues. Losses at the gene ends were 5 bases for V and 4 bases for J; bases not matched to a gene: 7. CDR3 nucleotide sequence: TGTGCCAGTAGTGCCGGGACAGCGGTAGAGACCCAGTACTTC. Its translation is CASSAGTAVETQYF.

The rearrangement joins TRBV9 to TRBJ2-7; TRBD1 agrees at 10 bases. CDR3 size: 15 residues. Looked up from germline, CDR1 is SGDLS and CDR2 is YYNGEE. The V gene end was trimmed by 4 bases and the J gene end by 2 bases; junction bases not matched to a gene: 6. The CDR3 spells CASSPGQGVPYEQYF. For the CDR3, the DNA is TGTGCCAGCAGCCCAGGACAGGGGGTCCCCTACGAGCAGTACTTC.

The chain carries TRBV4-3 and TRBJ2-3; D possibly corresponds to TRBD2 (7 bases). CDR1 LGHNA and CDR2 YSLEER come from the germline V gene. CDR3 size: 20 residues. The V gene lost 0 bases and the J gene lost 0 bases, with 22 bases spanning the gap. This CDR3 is CASSQDGAFGGRTSTDTQYF. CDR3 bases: TGCGCCAGCAGCCAAGATGGGGCCTTCGGGGGGCGTACTAGCACAGATACGCAGTATTTT.

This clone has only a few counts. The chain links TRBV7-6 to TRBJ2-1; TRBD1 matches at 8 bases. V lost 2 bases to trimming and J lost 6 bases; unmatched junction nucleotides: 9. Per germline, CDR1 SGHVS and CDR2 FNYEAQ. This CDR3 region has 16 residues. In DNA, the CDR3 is TGTGCCAGCAGCTTACGGTTCAGGGGGCTGTTCAATGAGCAGTTCTTC. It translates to CASSLRFRGLFNEQFF. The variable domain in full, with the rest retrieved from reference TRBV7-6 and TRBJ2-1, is GAGVSQSPRYKVTKRGQDVALRCDPISGHVSLYWYRQALGQGPEFLTYFNYEAQQDKSGLPNDRFSAERPEGSISTLTIQRTEQRDSAMYRCASSLRFRGLFNEQFFGPGTRLTVL.

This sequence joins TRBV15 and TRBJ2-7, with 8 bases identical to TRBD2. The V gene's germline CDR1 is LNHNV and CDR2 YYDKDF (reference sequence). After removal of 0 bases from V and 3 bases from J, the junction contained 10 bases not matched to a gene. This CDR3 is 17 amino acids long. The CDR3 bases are TGTGCCACCAGCAGAGATCGGAGCGGGGGAAGGGTCTACGAGCAGTACTTC. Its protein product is CATSRDRSGGRVYEQYF.

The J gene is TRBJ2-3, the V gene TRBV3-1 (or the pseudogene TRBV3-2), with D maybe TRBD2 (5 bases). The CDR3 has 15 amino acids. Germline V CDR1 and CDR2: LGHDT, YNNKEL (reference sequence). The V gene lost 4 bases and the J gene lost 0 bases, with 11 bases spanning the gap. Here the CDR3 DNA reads TGTGCCAGCAGCCCCCGGAGGCCTAGCACAGATACGCAGTATTTT. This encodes CASSPRRPSTDTQYF.

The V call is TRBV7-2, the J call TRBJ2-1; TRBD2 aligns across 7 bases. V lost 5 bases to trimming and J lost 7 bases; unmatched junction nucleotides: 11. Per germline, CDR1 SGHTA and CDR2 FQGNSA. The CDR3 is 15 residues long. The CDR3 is CASSLSPAGWNEQFF. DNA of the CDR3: TGTGCCAGCAGCCTCAGCCCAGCGGGATGGAATGAGCAGTTCTTC.

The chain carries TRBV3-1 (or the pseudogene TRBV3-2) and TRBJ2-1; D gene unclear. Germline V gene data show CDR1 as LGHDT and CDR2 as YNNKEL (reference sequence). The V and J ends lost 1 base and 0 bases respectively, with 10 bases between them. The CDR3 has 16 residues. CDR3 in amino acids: CASSQGLGSSYNEQFF. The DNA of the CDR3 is TGTGCCAGCAGCCAAGGGCTCGGGTCCTCCTACAATGAGCAGTTCTTC.

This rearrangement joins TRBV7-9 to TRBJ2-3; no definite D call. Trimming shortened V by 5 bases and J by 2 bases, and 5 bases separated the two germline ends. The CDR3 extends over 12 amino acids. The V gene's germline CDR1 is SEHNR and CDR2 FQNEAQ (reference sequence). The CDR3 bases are TGTGCCAGCAGCACAGTCACAGATACGCAGTATTTT. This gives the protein CASSTVTDTQYF.

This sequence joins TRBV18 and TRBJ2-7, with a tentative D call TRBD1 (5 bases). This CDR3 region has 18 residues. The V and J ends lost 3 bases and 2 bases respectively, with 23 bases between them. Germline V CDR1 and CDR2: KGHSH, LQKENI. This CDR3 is CASSPPTYQGGRTYEQYF. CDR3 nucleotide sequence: TGTGCCAGCTCACCCCCCACTTACCAGGGTGGTAGGACCTACGAGCAGTACTTC.

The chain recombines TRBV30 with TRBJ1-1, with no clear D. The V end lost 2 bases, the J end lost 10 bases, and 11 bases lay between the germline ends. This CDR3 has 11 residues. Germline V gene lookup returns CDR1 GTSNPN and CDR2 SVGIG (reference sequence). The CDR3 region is CAWSSAAGAFF. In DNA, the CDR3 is TGTGCCTGGAGTAGCGCAGCCGGAGCTTTCTTT.

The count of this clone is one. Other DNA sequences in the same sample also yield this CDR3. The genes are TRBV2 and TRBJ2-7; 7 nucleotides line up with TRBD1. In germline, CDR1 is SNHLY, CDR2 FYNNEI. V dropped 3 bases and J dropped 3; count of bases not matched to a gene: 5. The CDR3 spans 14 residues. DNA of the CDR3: TGTGCCAGCAGTGATAGGACAGGTAGCTACGAGCAGTACTTC. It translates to CASSDRTGSYEQYF.

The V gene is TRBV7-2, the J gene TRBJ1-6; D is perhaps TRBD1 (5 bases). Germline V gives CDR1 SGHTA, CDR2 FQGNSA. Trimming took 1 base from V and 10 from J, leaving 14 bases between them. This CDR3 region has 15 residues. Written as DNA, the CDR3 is TGTGCCAGCAGCTTAGGGGGTCAGGGTATCTCACCCCTCCACTTT. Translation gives CASSLGGQGISPLHF. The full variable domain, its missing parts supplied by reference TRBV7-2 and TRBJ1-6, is GAGVSQSPSNKVTEKGKDVELRCDPISGHTALYWYRQSLGQGLEFLIYFQGNSAPDKSGLPSDRFSAERTGGSVSTLTIQRTQQEDSAVYLCASSLGGQGISPLHFGNGTRLTVT.

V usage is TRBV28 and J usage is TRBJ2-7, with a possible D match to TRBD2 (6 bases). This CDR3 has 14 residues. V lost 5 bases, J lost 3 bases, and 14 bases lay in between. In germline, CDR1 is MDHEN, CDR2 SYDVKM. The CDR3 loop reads CASSPMVGGYEQYF. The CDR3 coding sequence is TGTGCCAGCAGTCCCATGGTCGGGGGCTACGAGCAGTACTTC.

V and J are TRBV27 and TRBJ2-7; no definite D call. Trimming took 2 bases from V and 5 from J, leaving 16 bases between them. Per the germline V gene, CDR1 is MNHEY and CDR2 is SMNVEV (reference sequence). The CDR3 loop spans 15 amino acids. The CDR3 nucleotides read TGTGCCAGCAGTTTAACCCGCCCCCTAGTGAACGAGCAGTACTTC. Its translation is CASSLTRPLVNEQYF.

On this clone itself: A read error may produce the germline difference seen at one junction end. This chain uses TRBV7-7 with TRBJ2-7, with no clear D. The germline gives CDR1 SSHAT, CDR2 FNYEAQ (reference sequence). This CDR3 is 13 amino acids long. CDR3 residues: CASSLELTYEQYF. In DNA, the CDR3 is TGTGCTAGCAGCTTAGAATTAACCTACGAGCAGTACTTC.